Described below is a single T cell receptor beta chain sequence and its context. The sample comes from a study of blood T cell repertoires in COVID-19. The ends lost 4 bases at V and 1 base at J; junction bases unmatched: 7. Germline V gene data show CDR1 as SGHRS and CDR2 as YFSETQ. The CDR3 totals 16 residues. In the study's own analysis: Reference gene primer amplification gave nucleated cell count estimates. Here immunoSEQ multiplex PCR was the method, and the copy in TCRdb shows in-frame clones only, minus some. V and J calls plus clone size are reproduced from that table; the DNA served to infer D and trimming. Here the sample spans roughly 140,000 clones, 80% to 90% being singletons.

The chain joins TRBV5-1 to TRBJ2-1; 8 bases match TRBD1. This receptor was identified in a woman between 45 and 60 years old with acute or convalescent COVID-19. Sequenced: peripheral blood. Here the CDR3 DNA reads TGCGCCAGCAGCCAGGGGGCGAGAACATCCTACAATGAGCAGTTCTTC. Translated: CASSQGARTSYNEQFF. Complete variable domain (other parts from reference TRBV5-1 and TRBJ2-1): KAGVTQTPRYLIKTRGQQVTLSCSPISGHRSVSWYQQTPGQGLQFLFEYFSETQRNKGNFPGRFSGRQFSNSRSEMNVSTLELGDSALYLCASSQGARTSYNEQFFGPGTRLTVL.